Listed below are T cell receptor beta chains from one sample, sequenced in a study of CD8+CD57+ T cells in acquired aplastic anemia. TCRdb passed the reads through MiXCR, listing each CDR3 protein once. The table has 190,000 or so distinct CDR3 sequences, around 63% seen once; the top ten hold around 32%. The sequencing sample was made of sorted CD4+, CD8+, or CD8+CD57+ T cells (not recorded which) from PBMCs. The receptors were sampled from a human donor in good health. Each CDR3 is given with its conserved first and last residue. A D gene is named only where the DNA matches it firmly. Some rows have no size entry. The others give once, few or many, or a class for an expanded clone.

d_call: .; j_call: TRBJ1-2; v_call: TRBV7-6; clone_size: .; cdr3_nt: TGTGCCAGCAGCTTAAAATGGGACTATGGCTACACCTTC; cdr3_aa: CASSLKWDYGYTF
d_call: TRBD2; j_call: TRBJ2-2; v_call: TRBV19; clone_size: .; cdr3_nt: TGTGCCAGTAGTATCCCGTCTAGCGGGACTACCGGGGAGCTGTTTTTT; cdr3_aa: CASSIPSSGTTGELFF
d_call: TRBD1; j_call: TRBJ1-1; v_call: TRBV10-2; clone_size: many; cdr3_nt: TGCGCCAGCAAGGACAGGGGGTCGGTGAACACTGAAGCTTTCTTT; cdr3_aa: CASKDRGSVNTEAFF
d_call: TRBD1; j_call: TRBJ2-3; v_call: TRBV20-1; clone_size: .; cdr3_nt: TGCAGTGCTAGAGCGGAGGGACAGGGCCGAGATACGCAGTATTTT; cdr3_aa: CSARAEGQGRDTQYF
d_call: TRBD1; j_call: TRBJ2-3; v_call: TRBV29-1; clone_size: many; cdr3_nt: TGCAGCGTCCCGGACAGGGGAGGCACAGATACGCAGTATTTT; cdr3_aa: CSVPDRGGTDTQYF
d_call: .; j_call: TRBJ2-1; v_call: TRBV4-3; clone_size: many; cdr3_nt: TGCGCCAGCAGCCAGATGACAGACTTCTCCTACAATGAGCAGTTCTTC; cdr3_aa: CASSQMTDFSYNEQFF
d_call: .; j_call: TRBJ1-1; v_call: TRBV10-3; clone_size: .; cdr3_nt: TGTGCCATCAGTGAGTCCATTGGCACTGAAGCTTTCTTT; cdr3_aa: CAISESIGTEAFF
d_call: TRBD2; j_call: TRBJ2-3; v_call: TRBV20-1; clone_size: few; cdr3_nt: TGCAGTGCCCCAGGTCGGGGGGTAAGCACAGATACGCAGTATTTT; cdr3_aa: CSAPGRGVSTDTQYF
d_call: .; j_call: TRBJ1-2; v_call: TRBV7-3; clone_size: .; cdr3_nt: TGTGCCAGCAGCTTAGACCCAGGCTCTCCCGGTGCGTACGGCTACACCTTC; cdr3_aa: CASSLDPGSPGAYGYTF
d_call: .; j_call: TRBJ2-3; v_call: TRBV29-1; clone_size: once; cdr3_nt: TGCAGCGTTGAGTGGGTAGATACGCAGTATTTT; cdr3_aa: CSVEWVDTQYF
d_call: .; j_call: TRBJ2-1; v_call: TRBV12-3/TRBV12-4; clone_size: many; cdr3_nt: TGTGCCAGCAGTCCGGTCGGCAGGGGCTCCTACAATGAGCAGTTCTTC; cdr3_aa: CASSPVGRGSYNEQFF
d_call: .; j_call: TRBJ1-1; v_call: TRBV25-1; clone_size: .; cdr3_nt: TGTGCCAGCAGTGAATTGGGGGGCATTCAAAACACTGAAGCTTTCTTT; cdr3_aa: CASSELGGIQNTEAFF
d_call: .; j_call: TRBJ1-4; v_call: TRBV19; clone_size: .; cdr3_nt: TGTGCCAGTAGCGTGACAGGCCCGGAGGAAAAACTGTTTTTT; cdr3_aa: CASSVTGPEEKLFF
d_call: TRBD1; j_call: TRBJ2-2; v_call: TRBV10-3; clone_size: once; cdr3_nt: TGTGCCATCAGGACAGGGATCCTGGACACCGGGGAGCTGTTTTTT; cdr3_aa: CAIRTGILDTGELFF
d_call: .; j_call: TRBJ1-4; v_call: TRBV4-1; clone_size: few; cdr3_nt: TGCGCCAGCAGCCTCCCCCTAATGGGTCTGCAGGGAACTAATGAAAAACTGTTTTTT; cdr3_aa: CASSLPLMGLQGTNEKLFF
d_call: TRBD2; j_call: TRBJ2-3; v_call: TRBV20-1; clone_size: .; cdr3_nt: TGCAGTGCTGCGGGAGGTAGCACAGATACGCAGTATTTT; cdr3_aa: CSAAGGSTDTQYF
d_call: .; j_call: TRBJ2-5; v_call: TRBV20-1; clone_size: few; cdr3_nt: TGCAGTGCTAGCCCAACGGGCACCAGGCTGATTTCGACCCAGTACTTC; cdr3_aa: CSASPTGTRLISTQYF
d_call: .; j_call: TRBJ2-5; v_call: TRBV24-1; clone_size: .; cdr3_nt: TGTGCCACCAGTGATCCCCAGGGACTCCAAGAGACCCAGTACTTC; cdr3_aa: CATSDPQGLQETQYF
d_call: .; j_call: TRBJ2-7; v_call: TRBV7-8; clone_size: few; cdr3_nt: TGTGCCAGCAGCTTAACCAGCACCTACGAGCAGTACTTC; cdr3_aa: CASSLTSTYEQYF
d_call: .; j_call: TRBJ1-2; v_call: TRBV7-2; clone_size: .; cdr3_nt: TGTGCCAGCAGTCATAGCGGGGTGGGGACGACTGGCTACACCTTC; cdr3_aa: CASSHSGVGTTGYTF
d_call: .; j_call: TRBJ1-5; v_call: TRBV12-1; clone_size: .; cdr3_nt: TGTGCCAGCAACGGTGGGAAGAATCAGCCCCAGCATTTT; cdr3_aa: CASNGGKNQPQHF
d_call: .; j_call: TRBJ2-6; v_call: TRBV7-9; clone_size: once; cdr3_nt: TGTGCCAGCAGCTTAGGCGGCAGGGGGGCCAACGTCCTGACTTTC; cdr3_aa: CASSLGGRGANVLTF
d_call: TRBD2; j_call: TRBJ2-1; v_call: TRBV7-6; clone_size: .; cdr3_nt: TGTGCCAGCGGTGGGCTAGCGGGGGCGAGTAATGAGCAGTTCTTC; cdr3_aa: CASGGLAGASNEQFF
d_call: .; j_call: TRBJ2-1; v_call: TRBV20-1; clone_size: many; cdr3_nt: TGCAGTGCCATAACTATAGAGGGGTACAATGAGCAGTTCTTC; cdr3_aa: CSAITIEGYNEQFF
d_call: TRBD2; j_call: TRBJ2-3; v_call: TRBV11-2; clone_size: .; cdr3_nt: TGTGCCAGCAGCCCTTGGACTAGCCGCACAGATACGCAGTATTTT; cdr3_aa: CASSPWTSRTDTQYF
d_call: TRBD1; j_call: TRBJ2-7; v_call: TRBV2; clone_size: few; cdr3_nt: TGTGCCAGCAGGTCAGGGGGTGAGCAGTACTTC; cdr3_aa: CASRSGGEQYF
d_call: TRBD2; j_call: TRBJ2-1; v_call: TRBV7-9; clone_size: many; cdr3_nt: TGTGCCAGCAGCTCCCGCGGTGCGGGAGACAATGAGCAGTTCTTC; cdr3_aa: CASSSRGAGDNEQFF